This entry lists 20 T cell receptor beta chains sequenced from one sample in a study of blood T cell repertoires in COVID-19. This table comes from immunoSEQ multiplex PCR, and its TCRdb copy is limited to in-frame clones, with some not included. This repertoire shows over 250,000 clones, around 79% found once; its top ten account for 2.5% to 4%. The sequencing input was peripheral blood. The receptors shown here come from a woman older than 75 with acute or convalescent COVID-19.

The chain is built from TRBV4-1 and TRBJ2-2; 13 bases are a match to TRBD2. Germline CDR1 is MGHRA and CDR2 is YSYEKL. CDR3 length: 19 residues. Germline trimming cut 1 base from V and 4 bases from J; bases unmatched to any gene: 9. Written as DNA, the CDR3 is TGCGCCAGCAGCCAAGTCTCCGGGACTAGCGGGACAGGCACCGGGGAGCTGTTTTTT. The encoded protein is CASSQVSGTSGTGTGELFF.

The chain has TRBV3-1 (or the pseudogene TRBV3-2) and TRBJ2-1; 11 nucleotides match TRBD1. Germline-derived CDR1 and CDR2 are LGHDT and YNNKEL (reference sequence). This CDR3 has 15 residues. After removal of 4 bases from V and 7 bases from J, the junction contained 6 bases not matched to a gene. The CDR3 sequence is CASSLGQGAGNEQFF. The CDR3 region has the DNA TGTGCCAGCAGCCTCGGACAGGGGGCTGGTAATGAGCAGTTCTTC.

This clone was picked up a small number of times. V and J are TRBV5-1 and TRBJ1-1; no firm D call. V was cut by 1 base and J by 1 base, with 5 bases left in between. The CDR3 sequence is 13 residues long. Per germline, CDR1 SGHRS and CDR2 YFSETQ. CDR3 bases: TGCGCCAGCAGCTTGATAGAGAACACTGAAGCTTTCTTT. Translated: CASSLIENTEAFF.

This clone was observed once. The J gene is TRBJ1-2, the V gene TRBV5-1; D gene ambiguous. CDR3 length: 13 residues. Trimming pared 3 bases from V and 5 bases from J, leaving 11 bases between. Germline V lookup: CDR1 SGHRS, CDR2 YFSETQ. In DNA, the CDR3 is TGCGCCAGCAGCTCACCGGGAGGTTATGGCTACACCTTC. Amino acids: CASSSPGGYGYTF.

This chain connects TRBV2 to TRBJ1-1, with D hard to call. CDR3 length equals 14 residues. V was trimmed by 8 bases and J by 3 bases, leaving 16 bases between them. The V gene's germline CDR1 is SNHLY and CDR2 FYNNEI. The CDR3 protein is CASDGRGFYTEAFF. CDR3 DNA sequence: TGTGCCAGCGATGGGCGAGGGTTCTACACTGAAGCTTTCTTT.

This chain uses TRBV19 with TRBJ2-4; D gene ambiguous. V shed 1 base and J shed 9 bases, with 10 bases lying between them. CDR1 and CDR2 from the germline V gene are LNHDA and SQIVND (reference sequence). The CDR3 loop spans 13 amino acids. The CDR3 here is CASSIGSLGIQYF. The CDR3 DNA is TGTGCCAGTAGTATAGGTAGCCTAGGCATTCAGTACTTC.

The chain couples TRBV6-5 to TRBJ2-7, with D tentatively TRBD1 (5 bases). In germline, CDR1 is MNHEY, CDR2 SVGAGI. V dropped 5 bases and J dropped 5 bases, with 13 bases sitting between them. The CDR3 loop spans 13 amino acids. The CDR3 region has the DNA TGTGCCAGCAGTAACGCAGGGCCACACGAGCAGTACTTC. It translates to CASSNAGPHEQYF.

Comments on this clone: Other DNA sequences within the sample encode an identical CDR3. CDR3 coding DNA: TGTGCCAGCAGCTTACAGCGGGGGGGTAACACCGGGGAGCTGTTTTTT. This sequence encodes CASSLQRGGNTGELFF. This chain joins TRBV7-2 and TRBJ2-2; the match to TRBD2 covers 10 bases. V lost 2 bases, J lost 2 bases, and 2 bases stayed unmatched. The CDR3 is 16 residues long. Per germline, CDR1 SGHTA and CDR2 FQGNSA.

The V call is TRBV19, the J call TRBJ1-2; D might be TRBD1 (6 bases). This CDR3 has 17 amino acids. The germline V and J ends were trimmed by 4 bases and 6 bases, with 24 bases remaining between them. In germline, CDR1 is LNHDA, CDR2 SQIVND (reference sequence). CDR3 bases: TGTGCCAGTAGTACGATAAACACAGGGCCCCTACTTCATGGCTACACCTTC. Encoded protein: CASSTINTGPLLHGYTF.

This chain joins TRBV6-6 and TRBJ2-1, with 9 positions matching TRBD2. This CDR3 region has 15 residues. J lost 4 bases, V lost 8 bases, and 9 bases had no gene match. Germline V gene lookup returns CDR1 MNHNY and CDR2 SVGAGI (reference sequence). As DNA, the CDR3 is TGTGCCAGCGGATCTAGCGGGGCTGCTTACAATGAGCAGTTCTTC. It is translated as CASGSSGAAYNEQFF.

The rearrangement links TRBV7-2 to TRBJ2-1; D is perhaps TRBD1 (6 bases). Trimming stripped 5 bases from V and 5 bases from J, with 13 bases between. The CDR3 spans 14 residues. Germline V gene data show CDR1 as SGHTA and CDR2 as FQGNSA. The chain's CDR3 is CASSPSGTHNEQFF. The DNA for the CDR3 is TGTGCCAGCAGCCCCTCCGGGACACACAATGAGCAGTTCTTC.

The chain employs TRBV19 and TRBJ1-1, with 8 bases matching TRBD1. This CDR3 is 14 amino acids long. With 7 bases clipped from V and 7 bases from J, the junction kept 11 bases outside the gene matches. Germline CDR1 is LNHDA and CDR2 is SQIVND (reference sequence). The CDR3 coding sequence is TGTGCCAGTACCCCTATTGACAGGGGAGGTGAAGCTTTCTTT. Amino acid sequence: CASTPIDRGGEAFF.

The chain is built from TRBV18 and TRBJ1-1; D may be TRBD1 (5 bases). This CDR3 spans 15 amino acids. CDR1 and CDR2 (germline): KGHSH, LQKENI. Trimming stripped 2 bases from V and 4 bases from J, with 14 bases between. The CDR3 reads CASSPVRAEVTEAFF. Written as DNA, the CDR3 is TGTGCCAGCTCACCAGTCAGGGCTGAGGTCACTGAAGCTTTCTTT. Looking up the rest from reference TRBV18 and TRBJ1-1 gives the full variable domain: NAGVMQNPRHLVRRRGQEARLRCSPMKGHSHVYWYRQLPEEGLKFMVYLQKENIIDESGMPKERFSAEFPKEGPSILRIQQVVRGDSAAYFCASSPVRAEVTEAFFGQGTRLTVV.

CDR3 nucleotide sequence: TGTGCCAGCAGCTCCAGTGGGGGGGCGAGGGGCACTGAAGCTTTCTTT. Translation gives CASSSSGGARGTEAFF. This rearrangement joins TRBV5-4 to TRBJ1-1; D is perhaps TRBD1 (6 bases). Trimming removed 3 bases at V and 4 bases at J, with 19 bases between. This CDR3 region has 16 residues. Germline assignment: CDR1 SGHNT and CDR2 YYREEE (reference sequence).

V and J are TRBV7-9 and TRBJ1-2; 9 bases fit TRBD1. CDR1 and CDR2 (germline): SEHNR, FQNEAQ (reference sequence). This CDR3 is 16 amino acids long. V trimming: 2 bases; J trimming: 1 base; junction bases outside the gene matches: 5. CDR3 sequence reads: CASSLQGTGFNYGYTF. The CDR3 DNA reads TGTGCCAGCAGCTTACAAGGGACAGGGTTTAACTATGGCTACACCTTC.

The chain links TRBV5-1 to TRBJ2-1; possible D gene TRBD2, 7 bases. Per the germline V gene, CDR1 is SGHRS and CDR2 is YFSETQ. The length of the CDR3 is 14 residues. V was trimmed by 5 bases and J by 8 bases, leaving 17 bases between them. The CDR3 is CASRKGGPLDEQFF. CDR3 nucleotide sequence: TGCGCCAGCAGAAAGGGGGGGCCTTTGGATGAGCAGTTCTTC.

The genes are TRBV5-4 and TRBJ1-6; weak D call: TRBD1 (5 bases). There are 17 residues in the CDR3. V was cut by 0 bases and J by 0 bases, with 10 bases left in between. The germline V gene has CDR1 SGHNT and CDR2 YYREEE (reference sequence). The CDR3 sequence: CASSLGGGSSYNSPLHF. The CDR3 DNA sequence: TGTGCCAGCAGCTTGGGCGGGGGTAGCTCCTATAATTCACCCCTCCACTTT.

The rearrangement joins TRBV18 to TRBJ1-3, with TRBD1 as a possible D gene (5 bases). Germline V gene sequence: CDR1 KGHSH, CDR2 LQKENI. Trimming removed 3 bases at V and 1 base at J, with 16 bases between. The CDR3 extends over 17 amino acids. The CDR3 nucleotides read TGTGCCAGCTCACCCGGGGGGACGTTTGGGTCTGGAAACACCATATATTTT. Translating it yields CASSPGGTFGSGNTIYF.

The chain uses TRBV7-2 and TRBJ2-3; 9 nucleotides match TRBD2. CDR3 length: 15 amino acids. With 1 base clipped from V and 5 bases from J, the junction kept 4 bases outside the gene matches. The germline V gene has CDR1 SGHTA and CDR2 FQGNSA. The CDR3 bases are TGTGCCAGCAGCTTAGTGTCTAGCGGGATAGATACGCAGTATTTT. It specifies CASSLVSSGIDTQYF.

The chain is built from TRBV6-5 and TRBJ2-7, with TRBD1 matching over 10 bases. Germline loops: CDR1 MNHEY, CDR2 SVGAGI. This CDR3 is 15 amino acids long. V shed 8 bases and J 4 bases; nucleotides not matched to a gene: 11. The CDR3 DNA reads TGTGCCAGCGTTCCGGGACAGGGGAGTCGGTACGAGCAGTACTTC. It specifies CASVPGQGSRYEQYF.